This record concerns one T cell receptor (beta chain) sequence. This specimen belongs to a study of OX40 agonist ivuxolimab in advanced cancers. The table came from immunoSEQ multiplex PCR; TCRdb's copy has only in-frame clones and leaves some out. The sample has around 80,000 clones; 70% to 90% are singletons. Unmatched junction bases numbered 0, after V lost 4 bases and J lost 1 base. The CDR3 runs 13 residues. Germline V gene sequence: CDR1 SGHRS, CDR2 YFSETQ. This clonotype originated in an adult with an advanced solid tumor such as melanoma, head and neck, liver or kidney cancer. This specimen was CD4+ or CD8+ T cells sorted from blood, taken in a trial of the OX40 agonist ivuxolimab. This chain uses TRBV5-1 with TRBJ2-3; 7 bases are shared with TRBD2. CDR3 DNA sequence: TGCGCCAGCAGCGGGGGGGGCACAGATACGCAGTATTTT. It specifies CASSGGGTDTQYF.